The 14 T cell receptor beta chains below were found in one sample sequenced in a study of T cell responses to AZD1222 COVID-19 vaccine. This table comes from immunoSEQ multiplex PCR, and its TCRdb copy is limited to in-frame clones, with some not included. The sample records about 160,000 clones, around 87% being singletons. The material sequenced was peripheral blood, taken 28 days after the second AZD1222 dose. These TCRs come from an adult who received the AZD1222 COVID-19 vaccine.

This clone has a single count. This chain joins TRBV12-3 or TRBV12-4 and TRBJ1-1; the D gene is possibly TRBD1 (5 bases). CDR3 length: 13 residues. Trimming stripped 2 bases from V and 6 bases from J, with 10 bases between. The CDR3 DNA reads as TGTGCCAGCAGTTTAATGGTAGGGGCTGAAGCTTTCTTT. As protein: CASSLMVGAEAFF.

This clone has a single count. This rearrangement joins TRBV9 to TRBJ1-5; D call uncertain. V lost 0 bases and J lost 5, with 9 bases in between. There are 14 residues in the CDR3. CDR1 SGDLS and CDR2 YYNGEE come from the germline V gene. Here the CDR3 DNA reads TGTGCCAGCAGCGTAGGGGAAGTTTATCAGCCCCAGCATTTT. Its translation: CASSVGEVYQPQHF.

This clone was observed a few times. The chain is built from TRBV6-1 and TRBJ2-5; 8 bases are shared with TRBD2. In germline, CDR1 is MNHNS, CDR2 SASEGT. This CDR3 comprises 17 residues. Trimming at V came to 2 bases and at J to 4 bases, leaving 12 bases not matched to a gene. The CDR3 here is CASSEPPGGAWRETQYF. The DNA of the CDR3 is TGTGCCAGCAGTGAACCTCCCGGGGGGGCGTGGCGAGAGACCCAGTACTTC.

The V call is TRBV4-3, the J call TRBJ1-6; 7 positions match TRBD1. J was trimmed by 7 bases and V by 1 base; bases with no gene match: 4. CDR3 size: 15 residues. The germline CDR1 and CDR2 sequences are LGHNA and YSLEER. CDR3 in amino acids: CASSQAGTVNSPLHF. The CDR3 region has the DNA TGCGCCAGCAGCCAAGCCGGGACAGTGAATTCACCCCTCCACTTT.

V and J are TRBV9 and TRBJ1-4, with TRBD1 as a possible D gene (6 bases). The CDR3 covers 14 residues. Germline CDR1 and CDR2: SGDLS and YYNGEE. V was pared by 3 bases and J by 5 bases, with 11 bases between. CDR3 sequence: CASSGDTINEKLFF. CDR3 bases: TGTGCCAGCAGCGGGGACACGATAAATGAAAAACTGTTTTTT.

The chain employs TRBV6-5 and TRBJ1-2; the D is unclear. The CDR3 consists of 12 residues. Germline CDR1 and CDR2: MNHEY and SVGAGI. V shed 8 bases and J shed 8 bases, with 15 bases lying between them. Here the CDR3 reads CASGRAERGYTF. As DNA, the CDR3 is TGTGCCAGCGGACGGGCCGAGCGCGGCTACACCTTC.

The rearrangement uses TRBV6-5 and TRBJ1-2; TRBD1 might be the D (5 bases). Trimming pared 0 bases from V and 8 bases from J, leaving 16 bases between. CDR3 length: 15 residues. The germline V gene encodes CDR1 MNHEY and CDR2 SVGAGI. The CDR3 nucleotides read TGTGCCAGCAGTTACTCGTTGGCCTCCCGGGGCGGCTACACCTTC. Its translation: CASSYSLASRGGYTF.

The chain recombines TRBV7-9 with TRBJ2-7; D call uncertain. CDR1 SEHNR and CDR2 FQNEAQ come from the germline V gene (reference sequence). CDR3 length equals 14 residues. V lost 0 bases, J lost 2 bases, and 8 bases lay in between. For the CDR3, the DNA is TGTGCCAGCAGCTTAGCCCCTGGGACCTACGAGCAGTACTTC. Translating it yields CASSLAPGTYEQYF.

J is TRBJ2-1 and V is TRBV7-2; D remains ambiguous. Germline CDR1 SGHTA, CDR2 FQGNSA. V gave up 1 base and J gave up 7 bases, with 2 bases separating them. This CDR3 spans 11 amino acids. CDR3 DNA: TGTGCCAGCAGCTTAGTAAATGAGCAGTTCTTC. Its translation: CASSLVNEQFF.

The chain carries TRBV30 and TRBJ2-5, with D tentatively TRBD1 or TRBD2 (5 bases each). Trimming shortened V by 8 bases and J by 7 bases, and 17 bases separated the two germline ends. The CDR3 sequence is 12 residues long. CDR1 is GTSNPN, CDR2 SVGIG, per germline (reference sequence). CDR3 in amino acids: CALGSTRGTQYF. The CDR3 DNA follows: TGTGCCCTTGGGTCCACGAGGGGGACCCAGTACTTC.

The V gene is TRBV27, the J gene TRBJ2-5; 7 bases agree with TRBD1. CDR1 and CDR2 from the germline V gene are MNHEY and SMNVEV (reference sequence). CDR3 length equals 15 residues. The trim removed 5 bases at V and 5 bases at J, leaving 11 bases unmatched. The CDR3 DNA is TGTGCCAGCAGTCCCGGACAGGCCGTCCGGGAGACCCAGTACTTC. Translation: CASSPGQAVRETQYF.

This chain uses TRBV6-5 with TRBJ1-2; D not resolved. CDR1 and CDR2 from the germline V gene are MNHEY and SVGAGI. Trimming took off 8 bases at V and 4 bases at J, with 20 bases between the two ends. This CDR3 is 15 amino acids long. The CDR3 sequence is CASYEYAASVYGYTF. CDR3 nucleotide sequence: TGTGCCAGCTACGAGTATGCGGCGAGCGTCTATGGCTACACCTTC.

This clone came up once. This chain joins TRBV2 and TRBJ1-1, with D unresolved. The CDR3 runs 10 residues. Germline CDR1 is SNHLY and CDR2 is FYNNEI. V was cut by 8 bases and J by 4 bases, with 5 bases left in between. The CDR3 DNA is TGTGCCAGCGGGATCACTGAAGCTTTCTTT. Translating it yields CASGITEAFF. Variable domain in full (rest from reference TRBV2 and TRBJ1-1): EPEVTQTPSHQVTQMGQEVILRCVPISNHLYFYWYRQILGQKVEFLVSFYNNEISEKSEIFDDQFSVERPDGSNFTLKIRSTKLEDSAMYFCASGITEAFFGQGTRLTVV.

The V call is TRBV2, the J call TRBJ1-1; D gene uncertain. The CDR3 extends over 14 amino acids. V was clipped by 11 bases and J by 2 bases, with 18 bases between them. Germline assignment: CDR1 SNHLY and CDR2 FYNNEI. CDR3 DNA sequence: TGTGCCCCATCGATTTCGGGCAGAAACACTGAAGCTTTCTTT. Translation: CAPSISGRNTEAFF.